The 17 T cell receptor beta chains below all came from one sample that was sequenced in a study of T cell responses to AZD1222 COVID-19 vaccine. Profiling relied on immunoSEQ multiplex PCR, and the TCRdb table lists in-frame clones only, not all of them. This sample yields some 99,000 clones, of which 70% to 90% are seen a single time; around 4% belongs to the top ten. The material sequenced was peripheral blood, taken 28 days after the second AZD1222 dose. The source is an adult who received the AZD1222 COVID-19 vaccine.

The gene calls are TRBV4-2 and TRBJ2-7; TRBD1 matches at 8 bases. The J segment lost 0 bases and the V segment lost 1 base, leaving 14 bases of the junction unmatched. Germline lookup yields CDR1 LGHNA and CDR2 YNFKEQ. The CDR3 runs 19 residues. CDR3 DNA sequence: TGTGCCAGCAGCCAAGTCTTTGGTTTGGACAGGGACTCCTCCTACGAGCAGTACTTC. Translation gives CASSQVFGLDRDSSYEQYF.

This chain connects TRBV6-5 to TRBJ2-1; D may correspond to TRBD1 or TRBD2 (5 bases each). The V and J ends lost 6 bases and 6 bases respectively, with 9 bases between them. Germline CDR1 is MNHEY and CDR2 is SVGAGI. The CDR3 covers 12 residues. The CDR3 here is CASRGVPNEQFF. The CDR3 region has the DNA TGTGCCAGCAGGGGGGTCCCCAATGAGCAGTTCTTC.

The chain recombines TRBV3-1 (or the pseudogene TRBV3-2) with TRBJ2-7, with 8 nucleotides matching TRBD1. V trimming: 6 bases; J trimming: 1 base; junction bases outside the gene matches: 2. Germline CDR1 and CDR2: LGHDT and YNNKEL (reference sequence). The CDR3 contains 13 residues. For the CDR3, the DNA is TGTGCCAGCAGACGACAGGGGTCCTACGAGCAGTACTTC. Amino acid sequence: CASRRQGSYEQYF.

The chain couples TRBV10-3 to TRBJ2-7; no reliable D call. The CDR3 runs to 14 residues. CDR1 and CDR2 from the germline V gene are ENHRY and SYGVKD. V lost 5 bases and J 0 bases, leaving 11 bases between the germline ends. The CDR3 coding sequence is TGTGCCATCAGTTCCCGGGCAGCCTCCTACGAGCAGTACTTC. Translating it yields CAISSRAASYEQYF.

The chain has TRBV5-1 and TRBJ2-1; D is ambiguous. Between the trimmed V and J ends, which lost 4 bases and 10 bases, there was a span of 12 bases. The CDR3 loop spans 12 amino acids. The germline V gene encodes CDR1 SGHRS and CDR2 YFSETQ. CDR3 nucleotides: TGCGCCAGCAGCCTGGACCCTCGGGAGCAGTTCTTC. Translating it yields CASSLDPREQFF.

The V and J genes are TRBV6-5 and TRBJ2-7; 9 bases align to TRBD2. Germline V CDR1 and CDR2: MNHEY, SVGAGI. V shed 0 bases, J shed 3 bases, and the junction held 3 bases outside the gene matches. There are 15 residues in the CDR3. The CDR3 loop is CASSYSPSGDYEQYF. The CDR3 bases are TGTGCCAGCAGTTACTCCCCTAGCGGGGACTACGAGCAGTACTTC.

The chain uses TRBV7-2 and TRBJ2-1; 10 bases align to TRBD2. Germline assignment: CDR1 SGHTA and CDR2 FQGNSA. J was trimmed by 7 bases and V by 4 bases; bases with no gene match: 10. The CDR3 spans 16 residues. CDR3 in DNA: TGTGCCAGCAGCTCCGGACTAGCGGATCGACGGAATGAGCAGTTCTTC. This translates into CASSSGLADRRNEQFF.

This chain uses TRBV3-1 (or the pseudogene TRBV3-2) with TRBJ1-1; D remains ambiguous. CDR3 length: 13 residues. The V gene's germline CDR1 is LGHDT and CDR2 YNNKEL (reference sequence). The V end was cut by 2 bases, the J end by 4 bases, with 8 bases between. The CDR3 sequence is CASSQPPGTEAFF. In DNA form, the CDR3 reads TGTGCCAGCAGCCAACCCCCGGGCACTGAAGCTTTCTTT.

The V gene is TRBV5-1, the J gene TRBJ1-1; D is perhaps TRBD1 (5 bases). This CDR3 contains 15 residues. CDR1 and CDR2 (germline): SGHRS, YFSETQ. V was cut by 4 bases and J by 4 bases, with 17 bases left in between. The CDR3 DNA follows: TGCGCCAGCAGCACATGGGGCAGGGCGGGCACTGAAGCTTTCTTT. It codes for CASSTWGRAGTEAFF.

The chain has TRBV28 and TRBJ2-7; 7 bases agree with TRBD2. In germline, CDR1 is MDHEN, CDR2 SYDVKM. V lost 3 bases, J lost 2 bases, and 10 bases stayed unmatched. This CDR3 contains 16 residues. The CDR3 spells CASSFQFGGRTYEQYF. The CDR3 DNA reads TGTGCCAGCAGTTTCCAGTTTGGCGGGAGAACCTACGAGCAGTACTTC.

J is TRBJ1-1 and V is TRBV7-9; D uncertain. Trimming took off 3 bases at V and 2 bases at J, with 16 bases between the two ends. The CDR3 sequence is 16 residues long. Germline V lookup: CDR1 SEHNR, CDR2 FQNEAQ (reference sequence). Here the CDR3 reads CASSFVRAADNTEAFF. CDR3 in DNA: TGTGCCAGCAGCTTCGTTAGGGCCGCTGATAACACTGAAGCTTTCTTT.

The rearrangement joins TRBV10-3 to TRBJ2-1; perhaps TRBD1 as D (7 bases). Trimming took off 6 bases at V and 3 bases at J, with 9 bases between the two ends. Germline V gene data show CDR1 as ENHRY and CDR2 as SYGVKD. The CDR3 has 13 residues. The CDR3 spells CAISQGGYNEQFF. In DNA, the CDR3 is TGTGCCATCAGCCAGGGGGGCTACAATGAGCAGTTCTTC.

The chain combines TRBV5-6 with TRBJ2-3; no firm D call. The ends were cut back, 5 bases at V and 0 bases at J, with 4 bases in the middle. Germline V lookup: CDR1 SGHDT, CDR2 YYEEEE. This CDR3 has 12 residues. This CDR3 is CASSWSTDTQYF. The DNA for the CDR3 is TGTGCCAGCAGTTGGAGCACAGATACGCAGTATTTT.

The chain joins TRBV21-1 to TRBJ1-3. TRBV21-1 represents a pseudogene. CDR3 length: 16 residues. CDR3 amino acids: CASSKVAPKPGDTIYF. CDR3 in DNA: TGTGCCAGCAGCAAAGTCGCTCCAAAGCCCGGGGACACCATATATTTT.

This sequence joins TRBV6-1 and TRBJ1-4; D ambiguous. V was clipped by 4 bases and J by 5 bases, with 17 bases between them. This CDR3 has 16 amino acids. The germline V gene encodes CDR1 MNHNS and CDR2 SASEGT. The CDR3 DNA sequence: TGTGCCAGCAGTGGAGGACTTTCGATGGGAAATGAAAAACTGTTTTTT. It translates to CASSGGLSMGNEKLFF.

V and J are TRBV19 and TRBJ1-2; 11 nucleotides align to TRBD1. CDR3 length: 16 residues. Germline assignment: CDR1 LNHDA and CDR2 SQIVND (reference sequence). V shed 4 bases, J shed 6 bases, and the junction held 10 bases outside the gene matches. This CDR3 reads CASSRSRGQGANGYTF. In DNA form, the CDR3 reads TGTGCCAGTAGTAGATCTCGCGGACAGGGGGCGAATGGCTACACCTTC.

V and J are TRBV6-5 and TRBJ1-3; no clear D. Trimming removed 7 bases at V and 3 bases at J, with 13 bases between. Germline assignment: CDR1 MNHEY and CDR2 SVGAGI. The CDR3 is 14 residues long. As DNA, the CDR3 is TGTGCCAGCACCCCGGCTGGCTTTGGAAACACCATATATTTT. Translated, it gives CASTPAGFGNTIYF.